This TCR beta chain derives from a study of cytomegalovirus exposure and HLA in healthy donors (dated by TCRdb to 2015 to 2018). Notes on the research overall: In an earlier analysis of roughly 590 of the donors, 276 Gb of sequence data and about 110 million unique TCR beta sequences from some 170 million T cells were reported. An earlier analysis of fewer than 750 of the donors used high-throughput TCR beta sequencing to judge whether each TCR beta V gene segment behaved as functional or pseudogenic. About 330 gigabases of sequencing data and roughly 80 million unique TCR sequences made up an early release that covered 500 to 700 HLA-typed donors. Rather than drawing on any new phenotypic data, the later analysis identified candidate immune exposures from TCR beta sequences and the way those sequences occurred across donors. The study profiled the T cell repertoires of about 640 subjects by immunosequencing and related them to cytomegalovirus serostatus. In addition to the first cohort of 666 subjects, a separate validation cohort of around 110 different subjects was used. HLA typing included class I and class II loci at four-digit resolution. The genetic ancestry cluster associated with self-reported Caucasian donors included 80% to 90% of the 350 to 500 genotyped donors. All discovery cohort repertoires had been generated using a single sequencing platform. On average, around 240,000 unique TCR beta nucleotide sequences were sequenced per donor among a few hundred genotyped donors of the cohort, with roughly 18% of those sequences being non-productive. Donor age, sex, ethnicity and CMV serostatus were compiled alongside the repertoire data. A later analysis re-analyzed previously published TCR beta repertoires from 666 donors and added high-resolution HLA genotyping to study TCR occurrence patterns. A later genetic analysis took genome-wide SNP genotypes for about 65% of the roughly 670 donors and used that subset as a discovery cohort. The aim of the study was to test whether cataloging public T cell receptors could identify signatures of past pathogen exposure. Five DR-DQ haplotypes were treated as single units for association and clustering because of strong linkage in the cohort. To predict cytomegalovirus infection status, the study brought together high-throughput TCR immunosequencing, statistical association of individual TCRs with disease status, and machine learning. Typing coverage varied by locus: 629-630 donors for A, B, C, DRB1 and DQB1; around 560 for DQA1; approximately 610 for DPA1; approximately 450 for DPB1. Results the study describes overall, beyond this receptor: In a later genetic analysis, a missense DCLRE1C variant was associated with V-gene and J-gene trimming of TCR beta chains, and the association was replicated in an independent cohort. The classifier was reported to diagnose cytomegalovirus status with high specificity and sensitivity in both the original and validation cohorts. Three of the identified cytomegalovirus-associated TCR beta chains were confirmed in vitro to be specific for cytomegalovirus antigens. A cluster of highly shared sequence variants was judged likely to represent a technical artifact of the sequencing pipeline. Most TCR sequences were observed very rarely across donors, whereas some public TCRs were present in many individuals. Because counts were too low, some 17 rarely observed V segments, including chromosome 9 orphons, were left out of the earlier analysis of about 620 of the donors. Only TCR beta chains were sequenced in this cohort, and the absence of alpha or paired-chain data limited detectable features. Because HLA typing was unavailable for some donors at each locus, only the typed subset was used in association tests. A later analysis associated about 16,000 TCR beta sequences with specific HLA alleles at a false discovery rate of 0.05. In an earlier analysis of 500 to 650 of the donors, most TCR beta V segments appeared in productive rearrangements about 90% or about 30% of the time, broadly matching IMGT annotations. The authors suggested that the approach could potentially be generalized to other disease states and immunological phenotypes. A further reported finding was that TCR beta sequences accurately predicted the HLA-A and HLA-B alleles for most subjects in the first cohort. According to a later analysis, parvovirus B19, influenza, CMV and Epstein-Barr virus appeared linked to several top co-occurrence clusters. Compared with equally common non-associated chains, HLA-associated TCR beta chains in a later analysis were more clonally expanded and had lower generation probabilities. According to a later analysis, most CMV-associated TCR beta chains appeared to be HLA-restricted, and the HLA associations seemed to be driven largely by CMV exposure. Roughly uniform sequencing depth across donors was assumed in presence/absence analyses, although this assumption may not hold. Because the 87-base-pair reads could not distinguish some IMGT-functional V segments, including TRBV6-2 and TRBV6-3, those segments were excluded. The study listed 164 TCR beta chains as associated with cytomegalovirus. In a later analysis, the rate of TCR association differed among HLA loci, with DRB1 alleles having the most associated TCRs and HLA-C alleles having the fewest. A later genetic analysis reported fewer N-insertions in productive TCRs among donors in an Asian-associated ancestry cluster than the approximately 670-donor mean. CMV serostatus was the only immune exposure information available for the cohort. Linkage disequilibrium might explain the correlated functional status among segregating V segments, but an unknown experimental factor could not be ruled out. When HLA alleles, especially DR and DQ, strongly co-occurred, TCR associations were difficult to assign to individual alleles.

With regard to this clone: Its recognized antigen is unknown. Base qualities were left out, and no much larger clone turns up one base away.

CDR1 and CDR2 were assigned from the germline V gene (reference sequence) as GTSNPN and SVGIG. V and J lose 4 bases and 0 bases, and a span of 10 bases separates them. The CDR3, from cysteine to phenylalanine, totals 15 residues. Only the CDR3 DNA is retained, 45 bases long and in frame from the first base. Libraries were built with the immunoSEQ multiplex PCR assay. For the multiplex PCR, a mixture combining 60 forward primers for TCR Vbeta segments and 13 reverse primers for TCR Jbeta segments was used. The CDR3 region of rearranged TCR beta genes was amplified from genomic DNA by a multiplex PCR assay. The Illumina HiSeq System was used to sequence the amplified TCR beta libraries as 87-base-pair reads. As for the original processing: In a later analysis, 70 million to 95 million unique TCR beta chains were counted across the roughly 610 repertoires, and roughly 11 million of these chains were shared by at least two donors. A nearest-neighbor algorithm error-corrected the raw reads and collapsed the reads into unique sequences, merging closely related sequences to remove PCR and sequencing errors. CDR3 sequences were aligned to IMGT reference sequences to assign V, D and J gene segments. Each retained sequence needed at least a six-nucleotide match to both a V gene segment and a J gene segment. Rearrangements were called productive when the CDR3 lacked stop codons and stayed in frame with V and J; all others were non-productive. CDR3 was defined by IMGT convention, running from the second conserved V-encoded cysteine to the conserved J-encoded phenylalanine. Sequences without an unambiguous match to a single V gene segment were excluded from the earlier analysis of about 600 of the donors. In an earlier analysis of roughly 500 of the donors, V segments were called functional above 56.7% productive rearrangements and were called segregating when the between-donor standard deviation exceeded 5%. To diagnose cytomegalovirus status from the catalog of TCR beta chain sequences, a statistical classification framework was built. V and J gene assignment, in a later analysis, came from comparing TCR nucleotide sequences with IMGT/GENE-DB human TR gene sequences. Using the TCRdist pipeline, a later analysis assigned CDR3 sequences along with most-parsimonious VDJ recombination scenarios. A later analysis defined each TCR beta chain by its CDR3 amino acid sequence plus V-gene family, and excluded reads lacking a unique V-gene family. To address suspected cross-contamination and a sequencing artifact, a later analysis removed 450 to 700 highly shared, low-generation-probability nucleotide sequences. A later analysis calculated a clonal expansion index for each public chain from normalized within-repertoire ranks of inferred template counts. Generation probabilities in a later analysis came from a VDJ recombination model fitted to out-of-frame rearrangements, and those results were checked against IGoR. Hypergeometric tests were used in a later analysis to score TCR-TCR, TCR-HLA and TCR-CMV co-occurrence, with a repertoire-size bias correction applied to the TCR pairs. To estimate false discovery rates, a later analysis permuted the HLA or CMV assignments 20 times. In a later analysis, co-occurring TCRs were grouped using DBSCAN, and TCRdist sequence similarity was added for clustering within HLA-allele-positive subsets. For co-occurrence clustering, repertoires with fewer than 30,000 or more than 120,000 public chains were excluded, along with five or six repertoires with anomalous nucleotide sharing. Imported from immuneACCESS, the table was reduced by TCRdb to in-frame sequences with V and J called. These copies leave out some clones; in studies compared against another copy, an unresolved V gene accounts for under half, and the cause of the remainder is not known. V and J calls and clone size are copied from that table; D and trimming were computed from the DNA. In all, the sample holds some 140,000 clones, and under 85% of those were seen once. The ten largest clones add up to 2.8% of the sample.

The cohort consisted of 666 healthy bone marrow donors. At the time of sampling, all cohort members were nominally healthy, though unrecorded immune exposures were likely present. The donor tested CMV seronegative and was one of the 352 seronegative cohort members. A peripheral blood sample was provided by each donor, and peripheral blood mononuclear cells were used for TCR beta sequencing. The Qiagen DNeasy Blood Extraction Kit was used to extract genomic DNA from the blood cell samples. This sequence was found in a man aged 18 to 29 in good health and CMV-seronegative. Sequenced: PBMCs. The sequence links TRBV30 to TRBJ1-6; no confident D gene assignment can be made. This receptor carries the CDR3 CAWTGGSSYNSPLHF. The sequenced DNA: TGTGCCTGGACAGGAGGGAGCTCCTATAATTCACCCCTCCACTTT.